Listed below are T cell receptor beta chains from one sample, sequenced in a study of T cells in Graves' hyperthyroidism and ophthalmopathy. TCRdb analysed the multiplex PCR reads with MiXCR anew, one entry per CDR3 protein. In the table there are roughly 700,000 distinct CDR3 sequences, around 15% of which are singletons. The sequenced material came from blood. These TCRs come from a man over 45 with Graves' hyperthyroidism. The CDR3 runs from the conserved cysteine through the conserved F or W. D genes are given only for firm matches. Only some rows state a clone size, as once, few, many or a class for expanded clones.

clone_size: few
j_call: TRBJ2-2
d_call: .
cdr3_length: 15
v_call: TRBV20-1
cdr3_aa: CSAVEDWDNTGELFF
cdr3_nt: TGCAGTGCCGTCGAGGACTGGGATAACACCGGGGAGCTGTTTTTT

clone_size: many
j_call: TRBJ2-5
d_call: .
cdr3_length: 11
v_call: TRBV7-2
cdr3_aa: CASRATATQYF
cdr3_nt: TGTGCCAGCAGGGCAACCGCGACCCAGTACTTC

clone_size: few
j_call: TRBJ2-7
d_call: TRBD1
cdr3_length: 17
v_call: TRBV11-2
cdr3_aa: CASSLGRPRGQYHEQYF
cdr3_nt: TGTGCCAGCAGCTTAGGTCGACCCAGGGGGCAGTACCACGAGCAGTACTTC

clone_size: few
j_call: TRBJ2-3
d_call: TRBD1
cdr3_length: 14
v_call: TRBV13
cdr3_aa: CASRERGLTDTQYF
cdr3_nt: TGTGCCAGCAGGGAGAGGGGGCTCACAGATACGCAGTATTTT

clone_size: .
j_call: TRBJ1-2
d_call: .
cdr3_length: 14
v_call: TRBV6-5
cdr3_aa: CASSYSSANYGYTF
cdr3_nt: TGTGCCAGCAGTTACTCGTCCGCTAACTATGGCTACACCTTC

clone_size: few
j_call: TRBJ2-1
d_call: .
cdr3_length: 16
v_call: TRBV5-1
cdr3_aa: CASSATTASSYNEQFF
cdr3_nt: TGCGCCAGCAGCGCCACTACAGCGAGCTCCTACAATGAGCAGTTCTTC

clone_size: many
j_call: TRBJ2-5
d_call: .
cdr3_length: 13
v_call: TRBV2
cdr3_aa: CASNRQVMETQYF
cdr3_nt: TGTGCCAGCAACAGACAGGTTATGGAGACCCAGTACTTC

clone_size: .
j_call: TRBJ2-2
d_call: .
cdr3_length: 16
v_call: TRBV24-1
cdr3_aa: CATSDNRLVSTGELFF
cdr3_nt: TGTGCCACCAGTGACAACAGGCTAGTAAGCACCGGGGAGCTGTTTTTT

clone_size: .
j_call: TRBJ1-5
d_call: .
cdr3_length: 15
v_call: TRBV4-2
cdr3_aa: CASSQEGRINQPQHF
cdr3_nt: TGTGCCAGCAGCCAAGAAGGGCGGATCAATCAGCCCCAGCATTTT

clone_size: many
j_call: TRBJ2-6
d_call: TRBD2
cdr3_length: 15
v_call: TRBV10-3
cdr3_aa: CAITRGDSGANVLTF
cdr3_nt: TGTGCCATCACCCGGGGGGACTCTGGGGCCAACGTCCTGACTTTC

clone_size: many
j_call: TRBJ1-5
d_call: .
cdr3_length: 15
v_call: TRBV5-1
cdr3_aa: CASSLIAGGNQPQHF
cdr3_nt: TGCGCCAGCAGCTTGATCGCCGGAGGCAATCAGCCCCAGCATTTT

clone_size: many
j_call: TRBJ2-7
d_call: .
cdr3_length: 15
v_call: TRBV6-1
cdr3_aa: CASSEASGLSYEQYF
cdr3_nt: TGTGCCAGCAGTGAAGCCTCAGGACTGTCCTACGAGCAGTACTTC

clone_size: many
j_call: TRBJ2-5
d_call: .
cdr3_length: 16
v_call: TRBV18
cdr3_aa: CASSPVLQGWEETQYF
cdr3_nt: TGTGCCAGCTCACCAGTACTTCAGGGCTGGGAGGAGACCCAGTACTTC

clone_size: many
j_call: TRBJ2-7
d_call: .
cdr3_length: 16
v_call: TRBV11-2
cdr3_aa: CASSLDHPGSAYEQYF
cdr3_nt: TGTGCCAGCAGCTTAGACCACCCCGGGTCAGCCTACGAGCAGTACTTC

clone_size: .
j_call: TRBJ2-1
d_call: .
cdr3_length: 16
v_call: TRBV28
cdr3_aa: CASSTIAESTYNEQFF
cdr3_nt: TGTGCCAGCAGTACTATAGCCGAGAGCACCTACAATGAGCAGTTCTTC

clone_size: few
j_call: TRBJ2-3
d_call: TRBD2
cdr3_length: 17
v_call: TRBV27
cdr3_aa: CASSFSGRAGGPDTQYF
cdr3_nt: TGTGCCAGCAGTTTTAGCGGGAGGGCCGGGGGCCCAGATACGCAGTATTTT

clone_size: few
j_call: TRBJ1-2
d_call: .
cdr3_length: 13
v_call: TRBV19
cdr3_aa: CASSFSAGYGYTF
cdr3_nt: TGTGCCAGTAGCTTTTCAGCGGGGTATGGCTACACCTTC

clone_size: .
j_call: TRBJ2-2
d_call: .
cdr3_length: 13
v_call: TRBV27
cdr3_aa: CASSLLYTGELFF
cdr3_nt: TGTGCCAGCAGTTTACTGTACACCGGGGAGCTGTTTTTT

clone_size: many
j_call: TRBJ1-1
d_call: .
cdr3_length: 13
v_call: TRBV27
cdr3_aa: CASSFGSYTEAFF
cdr3_nt: TGTGCCAGCAGTTTTGGGAGTTACACTGAAGCTTTCTTT

clone_size: few
j_call: TRBJ2-5
d_call: TRBD1
cdr3_length: 14
v_call: TRBV9
cdr3_aa: CASSLTDRVETQYF
cdr3_nt: TGTGCCAGCAGCCTGACGGACAGGGTAGAGACCCAGTACTTC

clone_size: .
j_call: TRBJ2-5
d_call: .
cdr3_length: 15
v_call: TRBV5-1
cdr3_aa: CASSLARGIQATQYF
cdr3_nt: TGCGCCAGCAGCTTGGCTCGTGGCATCCAAGCGACCCAGTACTTC

clone_size: many
j_call: TRBJ1-6
d_call: .
cdr3_length: 12
v_call: TRBV30
cdr3_aa: CAWSALNSPLHF
cdr3_nt: TGTGCCTGGAGTGCTCTGAATTCACCCCTCCACTTT

clone_size: few
j_call: TRBJ1-4
d_call: .
cdr3_length: 13
v_call: TRBV7-9
cdr3_aa: CASSFVGGEKLFF
cdr3_nt: TGTGCCAGCAGCTTCGTTGGGGGGGAAAAACTGTTTTTT

clone_size: many
j_call: TRBJ2-5
d_call: TRBD1
cdr3_length: 14
v_call: TRBV24-1
cdr3_aa: CATGDRGTQETQYF
cdr3_nt: TGTGCCACCGGGGACAGGGGTACGCAAGAGACCCAGTACTTC

clone_size: .
j_call: TRBJ1-4
d_call: .
cdr3_length: 13
v_call: TRBV7-2
cdr3_aa: CASSLNSNEKLFF
cdr3_nt: TGTGCCAGCAGCTTGAACAGCAACGAAAAACTGTTTTTT

clone_size: few
j_call: TRBJ2-3
d_call: TRBD2
cdr3_length: 15
v_call: TRBV20-1
cdr3_aa: CSASRTSGGTDTQYF
cdr3_nt: TGCAGTGCTAGCCGTACTAGCGGGGGCACAGATACGCAGTATTTT

clone_size: many
j_call: TRBJ2-7
d_call: TRBD2
cdr3_length: 15
v_call: TRBV9
cdr3_aa: CASSAGTSGAYEQYF
cdr3_nt: TGTGCCAGCAGCGCGGGGACTAGCGGCGCCTACGAGCAGTACTTC

clone_size: .
j_call: TRBJ2-1
d_call: .
cdr3_length: 11
v_call: TRBV13
cdr3_aa: CASSLSGKQFF
cdr3_nt: TGTGCCAGCAGCTTATCCGGCAAGCAGTTCTTC

clone_size: many
j_call: TRBJ1-2
d_call: .
cdr3_length: 12
v_call: TRBV5-1
cdr3_aa: CASSLGFLGYTF
cdr3_nt: TGCGCCAGCAGCTTGGGGTTCCTTGGCTACACCTTC

clone_size: .
j_call: TRBJ1-5
d_call: TRBD1
cdr3_length: 15
v_call: TRBV20-1
cdr3_aa: CSARDRDRFNQPQHF
cdr3_nt: TGCAGTGCTAGAGACCGGGACAGGTTCAATCAGCCCCAGCATTTT

clone_size: .
j_call: TRBJ2-2
d_call: TRBD2
cdr3_length: 18
v_call: TRBV27
cdr3_aa: CASSWRSPGLVVTGELFF
cdr3_nt: TGTGCCAGCAGCTGGCGCTCACCGGGACTAGTCGTAACCGGGGAGCTGTTTTTT

clone_size: .
j_call: TRBJ1-2
d_call: TRBD1
cdr3_length: 15
v_call: TRBV2
cdr3_aa: CASSKDEGGRYGYTF
cdr3_nt: TGTGCCAGCAGTAAAGACGAAGGGGGCCGGTATGGCTACACCTTC

clone_size: few
j_call: TRBJ1-1
d_call: TRBD1
cdr3_length: 14
v_call: TRBV28
cdr3_aa: CASNGAPGQGQAFF
cdr3_nt: TGTGCCAGCAACGGGGCCCCCGGACAGGGACAAGCTTTCTTT

clone_size: few
j_call: TRBJ2-2
d_call: .
cdr3_length: 12
v_call: TRBV19
cdr3_aa: CASSMATGELFF
cdr3_nt: TGTGCCAGTAGTATGGCCACCGGGGAGCTGTTTTTT

clone_size: .
j_call: TRBJ2-1
d_call: .
cdr3_length: 15
v_call: TRBV7-3
cdr3_aa: CASSLNGGSYNEQFF
cdr3_nt: TGTGCCAGCAGCTTAAATGGGGGCTCCTACAATGAGCAGTTCTTC

clone_size: many
j_call: TRBJ1-3
d_call: .
cdr3_length: 15
v_call: TRBV6-5
cdr3_aa: CASSYRGAIGNTIYF
cdr3_nt: TGTGCCAGCAGTTACCGGGGGGCGATTGGAAACACCATATATTTT

clone_size: many
j_call: TRBJ2-3
d_call: .
cdr3_length: 15
v_call: TRBV28
cdr3_aa: CASRAVRVSTDTQYF
cdr3_nt: TGTGCCAGCAGGGCGGTCAGAGTTAGCACAGATACGCAGTATTTT

clone_size: many
j_call: TRBJ2-1
d_call: .
cdr3_length: 15
v_call: TRBV28
cdr3_aa: CASSPHERSGRGGFF
cdr3_nt: TGTGCCAGCAGTCCACACGAGAGGTCTGGCCGGGGAGGGTTCTTC

clone_size: many
j_call: TRBJ2-1
d_call: TRBD2
cdr3_length: 19
v_call: TRBV20-1
cdr3_aa: CSAPKDLAGVWSSYNEQFF
cdr3_nt: TGCAGTGCTCCTAAGGATCTAGCGGGAGTTTGGAGCTCCTACAATGAGCAGTTCTTC

clone_size: few
j_call: TRBJ2-4
d_call: .
cdr3_length: 14
v_call: TRBV19
cdr3_aa: CARPTEGVKNIQYF
cdr3_nt: TGTGCCAGGCCAACGGAGGGGGTCAAAAACATTCAGTACTTC

clone_size: many
j_call: TRBJ2-2
d_call: .
cdr3_length: 15
v_call: TRBV28
cdr3_aa: CASSSPRQGTGELFF
cdr3_nt: TGTGCCAGCAGTTCCCCCCGGCAGGGCACCGGGGAGCTGTTTTTT

clone_size: many
j_call: TRBJ2-7
d_call: TRBD2
cdr3_length: 15
v_call: TRBV28
cdr3_aa: CASSLGLVRSYEQYF
cdr3_nt: TGTGCCAGCAGTTTAGGACTAGTGAGATCCTACGAGCAGTACTTC

clone_size: few
j_call: TRBJ2-2
d_call: TRBD2
cdr3_length: 18
v_call: TRBV28
cdr3_aa: CASSPRTSGSSWTGELFF
cdr3_nt: TGTGCCAGCAGTCCGCGGACTAGCGGGAGTTCTTGGACCGGGGAGCTGTTTTTT

clone_size: many
j_call: TRBJ1-1
d_call: TRBD1
cdr3_length: 14
v_call: TRBV7-8
cdr3_aa: CASSYRGGVTEAFF
cdr3_nt: TGTGCCAGCAGCTACAGGGGGGGGGTCACTGAAGCTTTCTTT

clone_size: many
j_call: TRBJ2-1
d_call: TRBD2
cdr3_length: 14
v_call: TRBV2
cdr3_aa: CASRRIGRNNEQFF
cdr3_nt: TGTGCCAGCAGAAGGATCGGGAGGAACAATGAGCAGTTCTTC

clone_size: many
j_call: TRBJ2-1
d_call: TRBD2
cdr3_length: 15
v_call: TRBV2
cdr3_aa: CASYGAGGPANEQFF
cdr3_nt: TGTGCCAGCTACGGAGCGGGAGGGCCGGCAAATGAGCAGTTCTTC